The 22 T cell receptor beta chains below come from one sample, sequenced in a study of identical twins listed by TCRdb under 2016. Receptor amplification or capture employed 5' RACE. Sequencer: Illumina HiSeq 2000. Starting from the raw public reads, TCRdb applied fastp trimming at Q25, assembled clones with MiXCR and retained in-frame beta chains. Records with the same CDR3 protein are collapsed into one entry carrying the most frequent genes and DNA. The sample contains about 220,000 distinct CDR3 sequences, around 6.9% of them found a single time. The ten biggest clones cover more than 1.5% of the sample. The same specimen was also included in a second study, on yellow fever vaccine responses in identical twins.

The source material was memory (CD45RO+) T cells sorted from blood. Taken with the paper, the label for cell subset or site translates to: CD45RO+ enriched T cells. Receptors were obtained from a woman younger than 35 in good health.

Many counts were recorded for this clonotype. The chain couples TRBV20-1 to TRBJ2-1; TRBD2 might be the D (6 bases). The CDR3 contains 14 residues. The V gene's germline CDR1 is DFQATT and CDR2 SNEGSKA (reference sequence). V lost 3 bases, J lost 3 bases, and 12 bases lay in between. The CDR3 region has the DNA TGCAGTGCTAGGAACCCGACTAGCTACAATGAGCAGTTCTTC. This gives the protein CSARNPTSYNEQFF.

This clonotype was detected only a few times. The chain links TRBV20-1 to TRBJ2-3; 10 bases are a match to TRBD2. The CDR3 has 17 amino acids. Germline V gives CDR1 DFQATT, CDR2 SNEGSKA (reference sequence). Trimming took 0 bases from V and 5 from J; bases not matched to a gene: 11. The CDR3 here is CSAREPAGGPLGDTQYF. The CDR3 nucleotides are TGCAGTGCTAGAGAACCAGCGGGAGGGCCCCTTGGAGATACGCAGTATTTT.

This clonotype was detected many times. This chain connects TRBV7-2 to TRBJ2-7; D is possibly TRBD1 or TRBD2 (7 bases each). CDR3 size: 16 residues. The germline V and J ends were trimmed by 6 bases and 3 bases, with 21 bases remaining between them. Germline V gene data show CDR1 as SGHTA and CDR2 as FQGNSA. The CDR3 reads CASRLQGSGILYEQYF. For the CDR3, the DNA is TGTGCCAGCAGATTACAGGGGAGCGGGATCCTCTACGAGCAGTACTTC.

The rearrangement uses TRBV25-1 and TRBJ2-5; D may be TRBD1 or TRBD2 (5 bases each). Trimming took 5 bases from V and 2 from J, leaving 12 bases between them. Germline CDR1 reads MGHDK; CDR2 reads SYGVNS. The CDR3 has 14 residues. CDR3 in amino acids: CASSFPGRQETQYF. CDR3 bases: TGTGCCAGCAGTTTTCCGGGACGACAAGAGACCCAGTACTTC.

In this sample, this clonotype turned up a few times. The chain links TRBV27 to TRBJ2-7, with 9 bases that match TRBD1. This CDR3 region has 14 residues. Germline trimming cut 4 bases from V and 4 bases from J; bases unmatched to any gene: 5. Germline CDR1 MNHEY, CDR2 SMNVEV (reference sequence). The CDR3 region is CASSSWDREYEQYF. The CDR3 DNA sequence: TGTGCCAGCAGTTCTTGGGACAGGGAGTACGAGCAGTACTTC.

This rearrangement joins TRBV11-2 to TRBJ2-1, with 13 bases matching TRBD2. This CDR3 region has 20 residues. Trimming removed 5 bases from V and 0 bases from J; junction bases left unmatched: 13. The V gene's germline CDR1 is SGHAT and CDR2 FQNNGV. The CDR3 DNA reads as TGTGCCAGCAGCAAACGACTAGCGGGAGGCCGGAGGAGCTCCTACAATGAGCAGTTCTTC. This encodes CASSKRLAGGRRSSYNEQFF. The full variable domain, rest sourced from reference TRBV11-2 and TRBJ2-1, is EAGVAQSPRYKIIEKRQSVAFWCNPISGHATLYWYQQILGQGPKLLIQFQNNGVVDDSQLPKDRFSAERLKGVDSTLKIQPAKLEDSAVYLCASSKRLAGGRRSSYNEQFFGPGTRLTVL.

This clonotype has only a few counts. V usage is TRBV6-4 and J usage is TRBJ2-3; D is unresolved. Germline CDR1 MRHNA, CDR2 SNTAGT. V dropped 2 bases and J dropped 2 bases, with 11 bases sitting between them. There are 15 residues in the CDR3. CDR3 DNA: TGTGCCAGCAGTGACGACCCCTCAACCACAGATACGCAGTATTTT. Protein sequence: CASSDDPSTTDTQYF.

This clonotype was counted at least ten times. The chain joins TRBV20-1 to TRBJ1-1; no definite D call. The V gene's germline CDR1 is DFQATT and CDR2 SNEGSKA (reference sequence). The V end was cut by 0 bases, the J end by 3 bases, with 11 bases between. This CDR3 has 14 amino acids. The CDR3: CSAREEEVYTEAFF. The DNA for the CDR3 is TGCAGTGCTAGAGAAGAAGAGGTTTACACTGAAGCTTTCTTT.

In this sample, this clonotype turned up a few times. This rearrangement joins TRBV12-3 or TRBV12-4 to TRBJ1-1; 8 bases align to TRBD1. This CDR3 has 15 amino acids. V dropped 5 bases and J dropped 4; count of bases not matched to a gene: 9. The CDR3 nucleotides are TGTGCCAGCAGTCCCCAGGGGGCAGGAGGCACTGAAGCTTTCTTT. Residues: CASSPQGAGGTEAFF.

This chain joins TRBV9 and TRBJ1-1, with 9 bases fitting TRBD1. CDR3 length: 15 amino acids. In germline, CDR1 is SGDLS, CDR2 YYNGEE. V lost 8 bases to trimming and J lost 6 bases; unmatched junction nucleotides: 14. CDR3 nucleotide sequence: TGTGCCAGTGGGGGACAGGGTGGAATAGTGGCTGAAGCTTTCTTT. This gives the protein CASGGQGGIVAEAFF.

This clonotype occurred a few times. This sequence joins TRBV3-1 and TRBJ2-1; D gene unclear. CDR3 length equals 14 residues. Germline V gene lookup returns CDR1 LGHDT and CDR2 YNNKEL (reference sequence). V shed 1 base and J shed 10 bases, with 14 bases lying between them. CDR3 loop: CASSQVRTLGEQFF. Written as DNA, the CDR3 is TGTGCCAGCAGCCAAGTTCGGACCTTGGGGGAGCAGTTCTTC.

The chain carries TRBV6-1 and TRBJ1-2; D is perhaps TRBD1 (6 bases). V dropped 6 bases and J dropped 6 bases, with 23 bases sitting between them. This CDR3 contains 16 residues. Germline CDR1 is MNHNS and CDR2 is SASEGT. The CDR3 loop is CASREGQKGGRDGYTF. The CDR3 DNA follows: TGTGCCAGCAGAGAGGGACAAAAAGGGGGACGAGATGGCTACACCTTC.

In this sample, this clonotype turned up a few times. The rearrangement uses TRBV6-5 and TRBJ2-5, with no clear D. This CDR3 spans 13 amino acids. Per germline, CDR1 MNHEY and CDR2 SVGAGI. V lost 2 bases to trimming and J lost 5 bases, with 9 bases between them. Here the CDR3 reads CASSYGIRETQYF. CDR3 sequence (DNA): TGTGCCAGCAGTTACGGAATCCGGGAGACCCAGTACTTC.

As DNA, the CDR3 is TGTACCCGCGCCCTACGGCTAGCGGGGGGCCGGGTGAACCTAAATACGCAGTATTTT. Translation gives CTRALRLAGGRVNLNTQYF. The genes are TRBV12-3 or TRBV12-4 and TRBJ2-3, with 11 bases aligning to TRBD2. The CDR3 length is 19 residues.

The table lists this clonotype with a few counts. The genes are TRBV6-5 and TRBJ2-1; 7 nucleotides agree with TRBD2. The CDR3 totals 15 residues. Germline V gives CDR1 MNHEY, CDR2 SVGAGI. V lost 4 bases and J lost 0; bases outside the gene matches: 3. This CDR3 is CASSSSGRSYNEQFF. In DNA, the CDR3 is TGTGCCAGCAGTTCTAGCGGACGCTCCTACAATGAGCAGTTCTTC.

This rearrangement joins TRBV5-6 to TRBJ2-2; no definite D call. V was cut by 4 bases and J by 5 bases, with 12 bases left in between. CDR1 SGHDT and CDR2 YYEEEE come from the germline V gene. The CDR3 consists of 14 residues. This CDR3 is CASSRRLRTGELFF. The DNA of the CDR3 is TGTGCCAGCAGCCGGCGGCTTAGGACCGGGGAGCTGTTTTTT.

The rearrangement links TRBV7-2 to TRBJ2-3; TRBD2 matches 9 bases. This CDR3 contains 16 residues. The V gene end was trimmed by 5 bases and the J gene end by 7 bases; junction bases not matched to a gene: 13. Germline V gene lookup returns CDR1 SGHTA and CDR2 FQGNSA. The CDR3 sequence: CASSPQRTSDRNTQYF. In DNA form, the CDR3 reads TGTGCCAGCAGCCCCCAGAGGACTAGCGACCGTAATACGCAGTATTTT.

The chain links TRBV7-2 to TRBJ2-3; D is unresolved. The CDR3 extends over 15 amino acids. V lost 5 bases and J lost 4, with 16 bases in between. From germline, CDR1 is SGHTA and CDR2 FQGNSA. CDR3 nucleotides: TGTGCCAGCAGCCACGGCGATCTTATCGCAGATACGCAGTATTTT. This codes for CASSHGDLIADTQYF.

The table lists this clonotype with many counts. The chain couples TRBV5-1 to TRBJ2-2; the match to TRBD1 covers 8 bases. V shed 5 bases and J 2 bases; nucleotides not matched to a gene: 5. Germline assignment: CDR1 SGHRS and CDR2 YFSETQ. The CDR3 has 15 amino acids. The chain's CDR3 is CASRVDRGNTGELFF. The CDR3 DNA reads as TGCGCCAGCAGAGTTGACAGGGGAAACACCGGGGAGCTGTTTTTT.

Turning to this clonotype: One end of the junction fails to match germline, which may point to a read error. This chain links TRBV28 with TRBJ2-7; perhaps TRBD2 as D (6 bases). The CDR3 is 16 residues long. The germline gives CDR1 MDHEN, CDR2 SYDVKM. In DNA form, the CDR3 reads TGCACCAGCAGTCCCCACGGGAGTAGCGGCCAATACGAGCAGTACTTC. Translated: CTSSPHGSSGQYEQYF.

There are many counts of this clonotype. The chain joins TRBV4-3 to TRBJ2-4, with 8 bases matching TRBD2. Germline loops: CDR1 LGHNA, CDR2 YSLEER. This CDR3 spans 16 amino acids. Unmatched junction bases numbered 9, after V lost 1 base and J lost 7 bases. The CDR3 reads CASSQGVSGRGNIQYF. CDR3 bases: TGCGCCAGCAGCCAAGGTGTCTCCGGGAGGGGCAACATTCAGTACTTC.

This clonotype showed up many times. This rearrangement joins TRBV27 to TRBJ2-3; TRBD1 might be the D (6 bases). The CDR3 loop spans 15 amino acids. V gave up 3 bases and J gave up 2 bases, with 12 bases separating them. CDR1 and CDR2 from the germline V gene are MNHEY and SMNVEV (reference sequence). The CDR3 here is CASSFLDRATDTQYF. The DNA for the CDR3 is TGTGCCAGCAGTTTTTTGGACAGAGCCACAGATACGCAGTATTTT.